This TCR beta chain originates from a study of CD8+ T cells in alopecia areata. RNA extraction and reverse transcription yielded cDNA as sequencing template. The method was immunoSEQ multiplex PCR; TCRdb's version includes in-frame clones alone and lacks a portion of them. Among around 200,000 clones listed, 50% to 75% were seen once. Indicated treatment: oral pan-JAK inhibitor, 5-10 mg twice daily. Researchers gathered lesional scalp punch biopsies and peripheral blood from patients with alopecia areata. Sorting separated CD4+ and CD8+ T cells out of PBMCs. This clone was counted between two and nine times. CDR1 SGHRS and CDR2 YFSETQ come from the germline V gene. The CDR3 is 15 amino acids. Trimming removed 1 base at V and 0 bases at J, with 8 bases between.

The sequence derives from a human donor with alopecia areata. The specimen comprised CD4+ T cells sorted from blood, sampled at week 4, from a patient treated with tofacitinib. The rearrangement uses TRBV5-1 and TRBJ2-1; the D gene is possibly TRBD1 (5 bases). CDR3 coding DNA: TGCGCCAGCAGCTTGAGGGGCCTCTCCTACAATGAGCAGTTCTTC. It is translated as CASSLRGLSYNEQFF.